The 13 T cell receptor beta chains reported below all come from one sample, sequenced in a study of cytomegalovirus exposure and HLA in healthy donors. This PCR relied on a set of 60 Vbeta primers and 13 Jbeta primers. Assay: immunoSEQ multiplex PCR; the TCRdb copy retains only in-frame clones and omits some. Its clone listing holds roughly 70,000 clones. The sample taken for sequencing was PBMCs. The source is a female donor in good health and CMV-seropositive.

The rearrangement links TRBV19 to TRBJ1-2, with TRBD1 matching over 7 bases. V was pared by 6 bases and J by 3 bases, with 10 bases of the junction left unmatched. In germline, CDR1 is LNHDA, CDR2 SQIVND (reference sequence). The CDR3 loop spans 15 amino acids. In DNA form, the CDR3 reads TGTGCCAGTAGCGCCGTGAGGACAGGCGACTATGGCTACACCTTC. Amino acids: CASSAVRTGDYGYTF.

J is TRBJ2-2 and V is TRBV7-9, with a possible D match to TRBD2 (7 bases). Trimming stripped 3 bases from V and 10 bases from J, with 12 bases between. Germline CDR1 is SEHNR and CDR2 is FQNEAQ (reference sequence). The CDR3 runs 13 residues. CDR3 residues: CASSLGGPVELFF. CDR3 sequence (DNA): TGTGCCAGCAGCTTGGGGGGGCCGGTGGAGCTGTTTTTT.

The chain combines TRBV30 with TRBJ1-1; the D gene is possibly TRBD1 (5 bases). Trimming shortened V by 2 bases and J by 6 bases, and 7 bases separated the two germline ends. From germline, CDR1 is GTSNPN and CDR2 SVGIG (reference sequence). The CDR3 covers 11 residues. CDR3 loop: CAWSQGSEAFF. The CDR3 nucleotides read TGTGCCTGGAGTCAGGGCTCTGAAGCTTTCTTT.

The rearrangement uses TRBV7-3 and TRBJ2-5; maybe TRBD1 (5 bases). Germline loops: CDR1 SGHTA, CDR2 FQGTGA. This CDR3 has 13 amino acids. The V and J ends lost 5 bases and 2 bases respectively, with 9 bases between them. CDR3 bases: TGTGCCAGCAGCCTTTCAGGGCAAGAGACCCAGTACTTC. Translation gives CASSLSGQETQYF.

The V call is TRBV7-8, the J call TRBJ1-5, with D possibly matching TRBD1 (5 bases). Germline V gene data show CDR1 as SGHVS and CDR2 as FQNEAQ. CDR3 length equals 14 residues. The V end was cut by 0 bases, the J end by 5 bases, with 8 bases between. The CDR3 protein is CASSLADSHQPQHF. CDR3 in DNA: TGTGCCAGCAGCTTAGCCGACAGTCATCAGCCCCAGCATTTT.

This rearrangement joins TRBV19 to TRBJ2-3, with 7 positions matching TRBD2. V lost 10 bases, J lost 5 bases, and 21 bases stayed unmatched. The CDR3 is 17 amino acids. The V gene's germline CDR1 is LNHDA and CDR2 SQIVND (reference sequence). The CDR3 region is CATARPSGLVWEDTQYF. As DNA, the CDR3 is TGTGCCACCGCTCGACCATCAGGACTAGTGTGGGAAGATACGCAGTATTTT. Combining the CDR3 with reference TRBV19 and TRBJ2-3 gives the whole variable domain DGGITQSPKYLFRKEGQNVTLSCEQNLNHDAMYWYRQDPGQGLRLIYYSQIVNDFQKGDIAEGYSVSREKKESFPLTVTSAQKNPTAFYLCATARPSGLVWEDTQYFGPGTRLTVL.

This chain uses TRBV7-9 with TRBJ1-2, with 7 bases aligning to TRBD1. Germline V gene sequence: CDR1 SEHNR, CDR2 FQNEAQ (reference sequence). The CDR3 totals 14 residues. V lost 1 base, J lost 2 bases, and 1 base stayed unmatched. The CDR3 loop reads CASSLGGQNYGYTF. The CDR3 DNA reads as TGTGCCAGCAGCTTAGGGGGACAGAACTATGGCTACACCTTC.

CDR3 amino acids: CAWSLSPNYGYTF. The CDR3 DNA reads as TGTGCCTGGAGTCTGAGCCCTAACTATGGCTACACCTTC. The V gene is TRBV30, the J gene TRBJ1-2; D not certain. CDR1 is GTSNPN and CDR2 is SVGIG in the germline V gene (reference sequence). The CDR3 extends over 13 amino acids. The V end was cut by 2 bases, the J end by 0 bases, with 7 bases between.

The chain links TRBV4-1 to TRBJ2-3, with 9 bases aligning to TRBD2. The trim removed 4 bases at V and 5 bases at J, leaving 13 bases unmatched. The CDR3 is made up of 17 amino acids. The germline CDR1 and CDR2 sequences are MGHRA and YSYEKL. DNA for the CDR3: TGCGCCAGCAGCCCGTTAACAATAGCGGGAGCGGGAGATACGCAGTATTTT. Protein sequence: CASSPLTIAGAGDTQYF.

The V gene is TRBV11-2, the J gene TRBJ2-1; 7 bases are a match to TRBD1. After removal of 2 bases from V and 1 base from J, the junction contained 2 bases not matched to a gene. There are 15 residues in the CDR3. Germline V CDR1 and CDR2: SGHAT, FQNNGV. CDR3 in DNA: TGTGCCAGCAGCTTAATGGGACAGTCCTACAATGAGCAGTTCTTC. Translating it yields CASSLMGQSYNEQFF.

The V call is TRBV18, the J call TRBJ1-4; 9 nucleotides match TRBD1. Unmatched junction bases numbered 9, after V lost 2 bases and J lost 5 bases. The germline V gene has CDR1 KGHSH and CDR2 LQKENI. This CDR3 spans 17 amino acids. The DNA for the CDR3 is TGTGCCAGCTCACCAGCGTTACTGGGACAGGGAAATGAAAAACTGTTTTTT. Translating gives CASSPALLGQGNEKLFF.

The CDR3 DNA reads as TGTGCCAGCAGCTCCGGGACTAGCGGGAGTTGGTCAGATACGCAGTATTTT. Translation gives CASSSGTSGSWSDTQYF. The chain recombines TRBV11-2 with TRBJ2-3, with 14 bases fitting TRBD2. V trimming: 4 bases; J trimming: 4 bases; junction bases outside the gene matches: 7. The germline V gene has CDR1 SGHAT and CDR2 FQNNGV. The CDR3 contains 17 residues. Full variable domain (remainder filled in from reference TRBV11-2 and TRBJ2-3): EAGVAQSPRYKIIEKRQSVAFWCNPISGHATLYWYQQILGQGPKLLIQFQNNGVVDDSQLPKDRFSAERLKGVDSTLKIQPAKLEDSAVYLCASSSGTSGSWSDTQYFGPGTRLTVL.

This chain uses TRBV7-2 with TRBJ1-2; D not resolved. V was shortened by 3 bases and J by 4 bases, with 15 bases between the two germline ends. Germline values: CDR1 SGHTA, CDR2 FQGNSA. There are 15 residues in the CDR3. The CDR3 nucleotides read TGTGCCAGCAGCTTGGCGTTAGAGGAGATCTATGGCTACACCTTC. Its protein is CASSLALEEIYGYTF.